One sample yielded the 4 T cell receptor beta chains listed below, sequenced in a study of cytomegalovirus exposure and HLA in healthy donors. A multiplex PCR was run with 60 Vbeta primers and 13 Jbeta primers. Clones were sequenced by immunoSEQ multiplex PCR, and TCRdb holds only the in-frame ones, with some missing. The sample's table shows 70,000 to 100,000 clones. Input material: PBMCs. The receptors stem from a man younger than 35 in good health and CMV-seropositive.

About this clone itself: Other DNA sequences in this specimen translate into the identical CDR3. The genes are TRBV9 and TRBJ1-2; D perhaps matches TRBD1 (6 bases). V dropped 0 bases and J dropped 8 bases, with 11 bases sitting between them. This CDR3 is 13 amino acids long. CDR1 is SGDLS, CDR2 YYNGEE, per germline. The chain's CDR3 is CASSVDPGEGYTF. The CDR3 DNA is TGTGCCAGCAGCGTAGACCCAGGGGAGGGCTACACCTTC.

The chain is built from TRBV6-6 and TRBJ2-7; 8 bases map to TRBD1. This CDR3 is 13 amino acids long. The V gene end was trimmed by 2 bases and the J gene end by 4 bases; junction bases not matched to a gene: 1. Germline CDR1 reads MNHNY; CDR2 reads SVGAGI (reference sequence). The CDR3 here is CASSYDRGYEQYF. CDR3 DNA: TGTGCCAGCAGTTACGACAGGGGTTACGAGCAGTACTTC.

This chain joins TRBV7-2 and TRBJ1-1, with 7 bases identical to TRBD1. V dropped 3 bases and J dropped 5; count of bases not matched to a gene: 3. CDR1 and CDR2 (germline): SGHTA, FQGNSA. The CDR3 length is 13 residues. CDR3 DNA: TGTGCCAGCAGCTTTGGCAGGGGGACTGAAGCTTTCTTT. Translating gives CASSFGRGTEAFF. The full variable domain, its missing parts supplied by reference TRBV7-2 and TRBJ1-1, is GAGVSQSPSNKVTEKGKDVELRCDPISGHTALYWYRQSLGQGLEFLIYFQGNSAPDKSGLPSDRFSAERTGGSVSTLTIQRTQQEDSAVYLCASSFGRGTEAFFGQGTRLTVV.

This chain links TRBV6-5 with TRBJ2-1, with a weak D call TRBD2 (5 bases). From germline, CDR1 is MNHEY and CDR2 SVGAGI. Trimming stripped 2 bases from V and 9 bases from J, with 11 bases between. The CDR3 loop spans 13 amino acids. DNA for the CDR3: TGTGCCAGCAGTTACAACCTAGCTGCTGAGCAGTTCTTC. Translated: CASSYNLAAEQFF.